This T cell receptor (beta chain) originates from a study of T cells in Graves' hyperthyroidism and ophthalmopathy. Study-level points and caveats: It was a median about 6.5 months before onset that the model predicted ophthalmopathy. Ophthalmopathy was separated from stable hyperthyroidism by a 13 V-J model. Most clonotypes that expanded in the thyroid above 0.001 also showed up in blood.

In this sample, this clonotype turned up many times. Its antigen is unidentified. From RNA transcripts, TCR beta CDR3 regions were amplified. HTBI primers drove first-round RT-PCR of the TCR CDR3. TCRdb ran MiXCR on the multiplex PCR reads and lists one entry per CDR3 protein. The data contain about half a million distinct CDR3 sequences, around 22% of them seen just once; the ten biggest clones take up about 10%. Pregnant or lactating patients were excluded, as were those with uncontrolled infection or other autoimmune disease. What was sequenced was blood. This TCR was recovered from a woman in her 30s with Graves' ophthalmopathy.

CDR3 DNA: TGTGCCAGCGCGGGACAGGGGAATTCACCCCTCCACTTT. The encoded protein is CASAGQGNSPLHF. V is TRBV2 and J is TRBJ1-6; TRBD1 agrees at 10 bases. CDR1 is SNHLY, CDR2 FYNNEI, per germline. With 8 bases clipped from V and 7 bases from J, the junction kept 2 bases outside the gene matches. The CDR3 sequence is 13 residues long.